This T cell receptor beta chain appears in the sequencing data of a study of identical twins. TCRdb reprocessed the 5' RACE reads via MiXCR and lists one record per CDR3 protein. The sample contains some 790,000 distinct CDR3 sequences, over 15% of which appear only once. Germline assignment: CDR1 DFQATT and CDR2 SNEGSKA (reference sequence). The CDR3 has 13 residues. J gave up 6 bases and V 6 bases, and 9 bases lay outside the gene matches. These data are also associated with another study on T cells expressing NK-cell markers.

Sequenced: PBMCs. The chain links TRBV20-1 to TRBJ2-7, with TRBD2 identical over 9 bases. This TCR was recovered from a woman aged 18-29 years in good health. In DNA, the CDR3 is TGCAGTGCCTCCCGCGGGGGGGCTCTCGAGCAGTACTTC. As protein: CSASRGGALEQYF.